The rows below give T cell receptor beta chains drawn from one sample of a study of blood T cell repertoires in COVID-19. Measured with immunoSEQ multiplex PCR; TCRdb has only the in-frame clones, and not every one. Here the sample spans tens of thousands of clones, about nine tenths being singletons. Sequencing used peripheral blood. The receptors derive from a man at least 80 years old with acute or convalescent COVID-19. Both conserved end residues are part of each CDR3. The D gene is left open where the match is weak. Some rows have no size entry. The others give once, few or many, or a class for an expanded clone.

d_gene	v_gene	j_gene	abundance	CDR3nt	CDR3aa
TRBD1	TRBV3-1/TRBV3-2	TRBJ2-1	NA	TGTGCCAGCAGCGTTCCGGGACAGGGGAATGAGCAGTTCTTC	CASSVPGQGNEQFF
TRBD1	TRBV28	TRBJ1-1	NA	TGTGCCAGCATCCAGGGGGCGAACACTGAAGCTTTCTTT	CASIQGANTEAFF
NA	TRBV14	TRBJ1-1	NA	TGTGCCAGCAGCCAAGACCCAGGGTACACTGAAGCTTTCTTT	CASSQDPGYTEAFF
TRBD1	TRBV18	TRBJ1-3	NA	TGTGCCAGCTCACCACCGGGACAGGGCCCTTGGAGAAACACCATATATTTT	CASSPPGQGPWRNTIYF
NA	TRBV9	TRBJ2-3	NA	TGTGCCAGCAGCCCCCACGGGGGTTTGGCAGATACGCAGTATTTT	CASSPHGGLADTQYF
NA	TRBV2	TRBJ2-5	NA	TGTGCCAGCAAGGGGGGGACAGGCGAGCAAGAGACCCAGTACTTC	CASKGGTGEQETQYF
TRBD2	TRBV7-2	TRBJ2-5	NA	TGTGCCAGCAGCTTAGGAAGCGGGGCAACCACCGTGACCCAGTACTTC	CASSLGSGATTVTQYF
TRBD1	TRBV5-1	TRBJ2-2	NA	TGCGCCAGCAGCTTGCCCGGGACAGGGACCACCGGAGAGCTGTTTTTT	CASSLPGTGTTGELFF
TRBD2	TRBV28	TRBJ2-1	NA	TGTGCCAGCAGTTTAGAGCGGGGGGGTCAGTTCTTC	CASSLERGGQFF
TRBD2	TRBV5-1	TRBJ2-5	once	TGCGCCAGCAGCTTGTCAACCCGAGGGCATCAGCGGGGCCAAGAGACCCAGTACTTC	CASSLSTRGHQRGQETQYF
TRBD1	TRBV9	TRBJ1-1	NA	TGTGCCAGCAGCGTAGATTGGGACAGAGAAGCTTTCTTT	CASSVDWDREAFF
TRBD2	TRBV7-3	TRBJ2-1	NA	TGTGCCAGCAGCCCGGGACTAGTCAATGAGCAGTTCTTC	CASSPGLVNEQFF
NA	TRBV19	TRBJ2-4	NA	TGTGCCAGTTCTCTCAAAAACATTCAGTACTTC	CASSLKNIQYF
NA	TRBV18	TRBJ1-6	NA	TGTGCCAGCTCCTCGTCGGATCGCGGTTCACCCCTCCACTTT	CASSSSDRGSPLHF
NA	TRBV27	TRBJ1-2	medium-sized	TGTGCCAGCAGTCCCTACACCTCCGGGTTAGCTAACTATGGCTACACCTTC	CASSPYTSGLANYGYTF
NA	TRBV7-6	TRBJ2-5	NA	TGTGCCAGCAGCTTCGGGCAGGGAGGGACCCAGTACTTC	CASSFGQGGTQYF
NA	TRBV30	TRBJ1-5	NA	TGTGCCTGGAGTGCGGGACAAACGAATCAGCCCCAGCATTTT	CAWSAGQTNQPQHF
NA	TRBV7-2	TRBJ1-2	NA	TGTGCCAGCAGCTTAACCCGGGACTATGGCTACACCTTC	CASSLTRDYGYTF
TRBD1	TRBV5-6	TRBJ1-2	NA	TGTGCCAGCAGCTTAGGGTCAACAGGGGCCTATGGCTACACCTTC	CASSLGSTGAYGYTF
NA	TRBV4-1	TRBJ1-2	NA	TGCGCCAGCAGCCAGGCAGGGGATAACTATGGCTACACCTTC	CASSQAGDNYGYTF
TRBD2	TRBV4-1	TRBJ2-5	NA	TGCGCCAGCAGCCAAGACGCGCAGCGGGGGGGCACACAAGAGACCCAGTACTTC	CASSQDAQRGGTQETQYF
TRBD1	TRBV5-1	TRBJ1-1	NA	TGCGCCAGCAACAAAGGGACAGGGGTCACTGAAGCTTTCTTT	CASNKGTGVTEAFF
TRBD2	TRBV6-1	TRBJ2-7	few	TGTGCCAGCAGTGACACGTGGAGTAGCGGGGACTACGAGCAGTACTTC	CASSDTWSSGDYEQYF
TRBD1	TRBV2	TRBJ2-2	NA	TGTGCCAGCAGAACTCTACAGGGGCTTAACACCGGGGAGCTGTTTTTT	CASRTLQGLNTGELFF
TRBD1	TRBV18	TRBJ2-2	NA	TGTGCCAGCCCCCCGACAGGGGTGAACACCGGGGAGCTGTTTTTT	CASPPTGVNTGELFF
TRBD1	TRBV7-2	TRBJ2-5	NA	TGTGCCAGCAGCAGTACAGGGGCCAAAGAGACCCAGTACTTC	CASSSTGAKETQYF
NA	TRBV19	TRBJ1-6	NA	TGTGCCAGTAGTCCCGAGGCGGCTCAGCCCCTCCACTTT	CASSPEAAQPLHF
NA	TRBV5-8	TRBJ1-2	NA	TGTGCCAGCAGCGGGCATGACAGCTATGGCTACACCTTC	CASSGHDSYGYTF
NA	TRBV5-1	TRBJ1-4	NA	TGCGCCAGCAGTCTTGTGGGCGATGCAACTAATGAAAAACTGTTTTTT	CASSLVGDATNEKLFF
NA	TRBV12-5	TRBJ1-5	NA	TGTGCTAGTGGTTTGGTACTAGGAGATAGCAATCAGCCCCAGCATTTT	CASGLVLGDSNQPQHF
NA	TRBV7-9	TRBJ1-2	NA	TGTGCCAGCAGCTTAGAACTCCGCGCCTTC	CASSLELRAF
TRBD1	TRBV23-1	TRBJ2-5	NA	TGCGCCAGCGATCCGGGACAGGGGGCTGGAGAGACCCAGTACTTC	CASDPGQGAGETQYF
NA	TRBV12-2	TRBJ2-1	NA	TGTGCAAGTCGCCCTCATCCACGGGGACACCGCGACGACGATGAGCAGTTCTTC	CASRPHPRGHRDDDEQFF
NA	TRBV11-2	TRBJ1-1	NA	TGTGCCAGCAGCTCAGACCTAGTGAACACTGAAGCTTTCTTT	CASSSDLVNTEAFF
TRBD2	TRBV5-5	TRBJ2-3	NA	TGTGCCAGCAGTCGGGACTACCATGAGTATTTT	CASSRDYHEYF
NA	TRBV3-1/TRBV3-2	TRBJ1-2	once	TGTGCCAGCAGCCAAGATCCCAGCTATGGCTACACCTTC	CASSQDPSYGYTF
TRBD1	TRBV6-5	TRBJ1-5	once	TGTGCCAGCAGGAGGACAGGGCGCAATCAGCCCCAGCATTTT	CASRRTGRNQPQHF
NA	TRBV24-1	TRBJ2-5	NA	TGTGCCACCGAGGTTCGGGACTTGCAAGAGACCCAGTACTTC	CATEVRDLQETQYF
TRBD1	TRBV7-2	TRBJ2-2	once	TGTGCCAGCAGCCCCAGGGACAGCTTGACCGGGGAGCTGTTTTTT	CASSPRDSLTGELFF
TRBD2	TRBV10-3	TRBJ2-5	NA	TGTGCCATCAGTGAACGGCCCGGGAGGGAGACCCAGTACTTC	CAISERPGRETQYF
NA	TRBV27	TRBJ2-2	NA	TGTGCCAGCAGTTTAACAGTGAACACCGGGGAGCTGTTTTTT	CASSLTVNTGELFF
NA	TRBV18	TRBJ2-5	NA	TGTGCCGATGGGCGAGAGACCCAGTACTTC	CADGRETQYF
TRBD1	TRBV5-4	TRBJ2-5	NA	TGTGCCAGCAGCTTCGGACAGGGGGGGCAGACCCAGTACTTC	CASSFGQGGQTQYF
NA	TRBV5-1	TRBJ2-1	NA	TGCGCCAGCGGCCCTAGCAGGGGGGTCGATGAGCAGTTCTTC	CASGPSRGVDEQFF
TRBD1	TRBV15	TRBJ1-4	NA	TGTGCCACCAGCAGAGCGACAGGGCTTAATGAAAAACTGTTTTTT	CATSRATGLNEKLFF
NA	TRBV27	TRBJ1-2	NA	TGTGCCAGCAGTTTGAAGGGGTGGGGAAACTATGGCTACACCTTC	CASSLKGWGNYGYTF
NA	TRBV7-6	TRBJ2-1	NA	TGTGCCAGCAGCTTAGAGGCGGGGAGCTTCCCAGGTGAGCAGTTCTTC	CASSLEAGSFPGEQFF
TRBD1	TRBV6-5	TRBJ1-1	NA	TGTGCCAGCAGTACCTGGACAGGGCGGACTGAAGCTTTCTTT	CASSTWTGRTEAFF
NA	TRBV10-3	TRBJ1-6	once	TGTGCCATCAGTGAGGTCGGGTCACCCCTCCACTTT	CAISEVGSPLHF
NA	TRBV2	TRBJ2-5	once	TGTGCCAGCAGTGTGGTCCTCGGCGGGACCCAGTACTTC	CASSVVLGGTQYF
TRBD1	TRBV6-6	TRBJ2-7	once	TGTGCCAGCACCGGTCCCGGGACAGGGACCGGCGAGCAGTACTTC	CASTGPGTGTGEQYF
TRBD1	TRBV5-1	TRBJ2-2	once	TGCGCCAGCATGGCACAGGGGAGCACCGGGGAGCTGTTTTTT	CASMAQGSTGELFF
TRBD2	TRBV14	TRBJ2-1	NA	TGTGCCAGCAGCCGACTAATAAGCGGGGTAAATGAGCAGTTCTTC	CASSRLISGVNEQFF
TRBD1	TRBV5-1	TRBJ2-7	medium-sized	TGCGCCAGCAGGACAGGGGGAGGTTACGAGCAGTACTTC	CASRTGGGYEQYF
NA	TRBV2	TRBJ2-5	NA	TGTGCCAGCAGTGGTGTAAGCGGTGGAGAGACCCAGTACTTC	CASSGVSGGETQYF
TRBD2	TRBV11-1	TRBJ2-7	NA	TGTGCCAGCAGCCGGACTAGCGGGGGGACACCCTACGAGCAGTACTTC	CASSRTSGGTPYEQYF
TRBD1	TRBV6-5	TRBJ1-1	NA	TGTGCCAGCAGGACAGGGACATCCAGGAATGCTTTCTTT	CASRTGTSRNAFF